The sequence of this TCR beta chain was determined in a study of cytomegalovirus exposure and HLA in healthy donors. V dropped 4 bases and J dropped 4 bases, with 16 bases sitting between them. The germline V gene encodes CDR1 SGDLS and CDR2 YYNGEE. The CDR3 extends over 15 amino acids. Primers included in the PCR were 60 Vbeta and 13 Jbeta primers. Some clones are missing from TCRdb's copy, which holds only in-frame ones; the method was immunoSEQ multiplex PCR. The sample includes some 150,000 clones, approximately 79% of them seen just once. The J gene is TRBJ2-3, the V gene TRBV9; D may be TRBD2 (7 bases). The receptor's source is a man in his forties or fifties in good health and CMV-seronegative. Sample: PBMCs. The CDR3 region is CASSLEGGSADTQYF. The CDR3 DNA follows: TGTGCCAGCAGCCTGGAGGGGGGGAGTGCAGATACGCAGTATTTT. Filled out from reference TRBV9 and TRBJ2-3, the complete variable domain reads DSGVTQTPKHLITATGQRVTLRCSPRSGDLSVYWYQQSLDQGLQFLIQYYNGEERAKGNILERFSAQQFPDLHSELNLSSLELGDSALYFCASSLEGGSADTQYFGPGTRLTVL.